The following is a T cell receptor beta chain sequence with its context. Its cognate antigen is unknown. The CDR3 is 15 amino acids. Germline V gene lookup returns CDR1 SGHVS and CDR2 FQNEAQ. V lost 3 bases, J lost 5 bases, and 4 bases stayed unmatched. Amplification used 52 TRBV primers and 13 TRBJ primers. Using immunoSEQ multiplex PCR, the repertoire was profiled, and TCRdb retains in-frame clones only, with some absent. The sample yields 32,000 or so clones, 85% to 95% seen once. This specimen comes from a study of regulatory T cells. CD4+ T cells were divided by sorting: CD25-high CD127-low Tregs, CD25-low CD127-high conventional cells. Study-wide results and caveats: Hydrophobic residues at CDR3 positions 6 and 7 were enriched in conventional CD4+ T cells of CD3G-deficient patients.

The material sequenced was conventional CD4+ T cells sorted from blood. This receptor was obtained from a person between 18 and 30 years old with CD3G deficiency. This chain links TRBV7-8 with TRBJ2-2, with 9 positions matching TRBD2. CDR3 protein: CASSFLAGTTGELFF. CDR3 nucleotides: TGTGCCAGCAGCTTTCTAGCGGGGACTACCGGGGAGCTGTTTTTT.